This T cell receptor (beta chain) appears in the sequencing data of a study of CD8+CD57+ T cells in acquired aplastic anemia. Study information: Across the sorted CD4+ and CD8+ cells, DNA amounts averaged 3.2 ug.

According to the study, genomic DNA was the template for TCR beta VDJ and CDR3 profiling. TCRdb called the reads again in MiXCR, with one record for every CDR3 protein. The repertoire holds under 200,000 distinct CDR3 sequences, with less than 60% as singletons. The CDR3 length is 12 residues. Trimming took off 1 base at V and 8 bases at J, with 8 bases between the two ends. The germline V gene encodes CDR1 SGHAT and CDR2 FQDESV (reference sequence). Individuals selected for sequencing had exhibited CD8+CD57+ cell expansion on flow cytometry. There was no therapy given to any patient before the blood sampling took place.

This receptor was identified in a human donor with aplastic anemia. The gene calls are TRBV11-1 and TRBJ1-1; no clear D. The sample taken for sequencing was sorted CD4+, CD8+, or CD8+CD57+ T cells (not recorded which) from PBMCs. The CDR3 DNA reads TGTGCCAGCAGCTTAGTCGAGAGGGAAGCTTTCTTT. It translates to CASSLVEREAFF.